This entry lists 13 T cell receptor beta chains sequenced from one sample in a study of regulatory T cells in long-lasting Graves disease. Both iRepertoire HTBI primers and Arm-PCR of CDR3 regions were used to build the TCR beta libraries. TCRdb itself ran the multiplex PCR reads through MiXCR, one entry per CDR3 protein. Among 560,000 or so distinct CDR3 sequences listed, about 16% were seen once. Time point denoted: newly diagnosed GD, antithyroid drugs for less than 3 months. PBMC RNA was the source of the TCR library. These data are also associated with another study on T cells in Graves' hyperthyroidism and ophthalmopathy.

Sample: peripheral blood mononuclear cells (PBMCs), taken at new diagnosis, from a patient treated with antithyroid drugs. The source is a man between 18 and 35 years old with Graves disease.

This clonotype was detected many times. The chain recombines TRBV20-1 with TRBJ1-2; weak D call: TRBD1 (6 bases). In germline, CDR1 is DFQATT, CDR2 SNEGSKA (reference sequence). This CDR3 contains 14 residues. V dropped 5 bases and J dropped 6 bases, with 19 bases sitting between them. The CDR3 loop is CSARSGGRGDGYTF. The DNA of the CDR3 is TGCAGTGCTCGAAGCGGTGGCAGGGGTGATGGCTACACCTTC.

The J gene is TRBJ2-1, the V gene TRBV20-1; TRBD2 agrees at 7 bases. The CDR3 consists of 15 residues. Germline CDR1 reads DFQATT; CDR2 reads SNEGSKA (reference sequence). Trimming removed 6 bases from V and 4 bases from J; junction bases left unmatched: 12. For the CDR3, the DNA is TGCAGTGCCCACCCTAAGGCGGGGGTATACAATGAGCAGTTCTTC. Protein product: CSAHPKAGVYNEQFF.

This clonotype was counted at least ten times. This CDR3 is CASSQGAGSYNEQFF. CDR3 nucleotide sequence: TGTGCCAGCAGCCAGGGCGCAGGCTCCTACAATGAGCAGTTCTTC. The chain uses TRBV11-2 and TRBJ2-1, with D maybe TRBD1 (5 bases). The V and J ends lost 5 bases and 0 bases respectively, with 11 bases between them. This CDR3 spans 15 amino acids. Germline CDR1 SGHAT, CDR2 FQNNGV.

This clonotype was observed many times. In nucleotides, the CDR3 is TGTGCCAGCAGCCAAGACAGTCCGGGACAGGGAGATGAAAAACTGTTTTTT. Translation gives CASSQDSPGQGDEKLFF. The chain carries TRBV3-1 and TRBJ1-4, with 9 bases lining up with TRBD1. J gave up 6 bases and V 0 bases, and 8 bases lay outside the gene matches. Per the germline V gene, CDR1 is LGHDT and CDR2 is YNNKEL (reference sequence). The CDR3 contains 17 residues. The variable domain in full, with the rest retrieved from reference TRBV3-1 and TRBJ1-4, is DTAVSQTPKYLVTQMGNDKSIKCEQNLGHDTMYWYKQDSKKFLKIMFSYNNKELIINETVPNRFSPKSPDKAHLNLHINSLELGDSAVYFCASSQDSPGQGDEKLFFGSGTQLSVL.

The V call is TRBV10-3, the J call TRBJ2-3, with D perhaps TRBD1 (6 bases). This CDR3 is built from 16 residues. Germline V gives CDR1 ENHRY, CDR2 SYGVKD. The ends were cut back, 0 bases at V and 5 bases at J, with 15 bases in the middle. In DNA form, the CDR3 reads TGTGCCATCAGTGAGTCGGGGAGTAGCAGGGGAGATACGCAGTATTTT. It is translated as CAISESGSSRGDTQYF.

The V call is TRBV4-1, the J call TRBJ2-1; D is unresolved. The CDR3 loop spans 12 amino acids. The V gene lost 2 bases and the J gene lost 4 bases, with 3 bases spanning the gap. Germline lookup yields CDR1 MGHRA and CDR2 YSYEKL. Here the CDR3 DNA reads TGCGCCAGCAGCCAACCGTACAATGAGCAGTTCTTC. It translates to CASSQPYNEQFF.

With respect to this clonotype: A much larger clone sits a single nucleotide away, making a read error possible. The genes are TRBV20-1 and TRBJ2-1, with 10 nucleotides matching TRBD2. CDR1 DFQATT and CDR2 SNEGSKA come from the germline V gene (reference sequence). V trimming: 5 bases; J trimming: 1 base; junction bases outside the gene matches: 8. The CDR3 is made up of 16 amino acids. The CDR3 loop reads CSAVASGRGSYNEQFF. The CDR3, as DNA: TGCAGTGCTGTGGCTAGCGGGAGAGGATCCTACAATGAGCAGTTCTTC.

J is TRBJ2-2 and V is TRBV10-3; D is ambiguous. The germline CDR1 and CDR2 sequences are ENHRY and SYGVKD. Trimming stripped 6 bases from V and 0 bases from J, with 11 bases between. The CDR3 is made up of 15 amino acids. CDR3 loop: CAIRTVTANTGELFF. Here the CDR3 DNA reads TGTGCCATCAGGACGGTGACGGCGAACACCGGGGAGCTGTTTTTT.

This clonotype was observed a few times. This chain connects TRBV4-1 to TRBJ2-7; D gene ambiguous. The CDR3 has 15 residues. V gave up 1 base and J gave up 2 bases, with 12 bases separating them. Germline lookup yields CDR1 MGHRA and CDR2 YSYEKL. CDR3: CASSQGGSTTYEQYF. Here the CDR3 DNA reads TGCGCCAGCAGCCAAGGAGGCTCTACGACCTACGAGCAGTACTTC.

This clonotype was seen just once. The J gene is TRBJ1-4, the V gene TRBV4-1; D is ambiguous. Germline V gene lookup returns CDR1 MGHRA and CDR2 YSYEKL. V was shortened by 3 bases and J by 0 bases, with 5 bases between the two germline ends. The CDR3 contains 14 residues. The CDR3 is CASSHAATNEKLFF. The DNA for the CDR3 is TGCGCCAGCAGCCATGCTGCAACTAATGAAAAACTGTTTTTT.

This clonotype was observed many times. This chain's CDR3 is CASISYTQYF. CDR3 sequence (DNA): TGTGCCAGCATTAGCTATACGCAGTATTTT. The V and J genes are TRBV2 and TRBJ2-3; D not resolved. The ends were cut back, 7 bases at V and 7 bases at J, with 6 bases in the middle. The length of the CDR3 is 10 residues. CDR1 is SNHLY, CDR2 FYNNEI, per germline.

This clonotype has just one count. This may be a read error: a much more frequent sequence differs by one nucleotide. In this CDR3 the conserved last residue, phenylalanine or tryptophan, is missing, so a read error is likely. The rearrangement uses TRBV12-3 or TRBV12-4 and TRBJ2-1, with a tentative D call TRBD1 (6 bases). The CDR3 contains 14 residues. V was pared by 3 bases and J by 5 bases, with 11 bases between. The CDR3 sequence: CASSFVDRNNEQFL. In DNA form, the CDR3 reads TGTGCCAGCAGTTTTGTAGACAGGAACAATGAGCAGTTCCTC.

The chain joins TRBV13 to TRBJ2-5; 10 nucleotides line up with TRBD2. The CDR3 runs to 14 residues. Germline V gene sequence: CDR1 PRHDT, CDR2 FYEKMQ (reference sequence). The V gene end was trimmed by 6 bases and the J gene end by 1 base; junction bases not matched to a gene: 2. Written as DNA, the CDR3 is TGTGCCAGCAGAAGGACTAGCGGCCAAGAGACCCAGTACTTC. Protein sequence: CASRRTSGQETQYF.